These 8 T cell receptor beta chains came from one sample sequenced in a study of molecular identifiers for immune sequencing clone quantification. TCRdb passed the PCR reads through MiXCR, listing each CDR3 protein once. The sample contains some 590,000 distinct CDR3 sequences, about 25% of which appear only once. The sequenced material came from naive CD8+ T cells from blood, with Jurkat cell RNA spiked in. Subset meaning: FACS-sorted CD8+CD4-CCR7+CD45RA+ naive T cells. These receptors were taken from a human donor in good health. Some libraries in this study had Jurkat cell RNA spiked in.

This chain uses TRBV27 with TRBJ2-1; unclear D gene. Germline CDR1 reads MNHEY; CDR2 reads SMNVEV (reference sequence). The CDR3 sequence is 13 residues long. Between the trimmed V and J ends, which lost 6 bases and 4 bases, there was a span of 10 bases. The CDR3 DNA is TGTGCCAGCAGGGGGTCCATTTACAATGAGCAGTTCTTC. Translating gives CASRGSIYNEQFF.

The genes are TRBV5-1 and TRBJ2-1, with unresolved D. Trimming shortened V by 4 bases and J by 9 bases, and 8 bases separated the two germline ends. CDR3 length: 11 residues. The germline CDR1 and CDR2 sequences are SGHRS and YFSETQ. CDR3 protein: CASSTIGEQFF. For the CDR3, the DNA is TGCGCCAGCAGCACAATCGGTGAGCAGTTCTTC.

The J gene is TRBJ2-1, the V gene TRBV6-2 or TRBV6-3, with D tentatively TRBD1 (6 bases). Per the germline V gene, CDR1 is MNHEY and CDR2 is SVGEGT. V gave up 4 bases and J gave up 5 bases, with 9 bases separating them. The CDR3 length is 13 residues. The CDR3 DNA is TGTGCCAGCAGTTCCGGGACAAACAATGAGCAGTTCTTC. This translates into CASSSGTNNEQFF.

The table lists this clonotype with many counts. The CDR3 DNA reads as TGTGCCAGCAGTTATCAAACACTCGGGACAGATGAAGCTTTCTTT. Protein product: CASSYQTLGTDEAFF. The V call is TRBV6-5, the J call TRBJ1-1; 7 bases are shared with TRBD1. CDR1 and CDR2 from the germline V gene are MNHEY and SVGAGI. V lost 3 bases and J lost 7; bases outside the gene matches: 11. CDR3 size: 15 residues.

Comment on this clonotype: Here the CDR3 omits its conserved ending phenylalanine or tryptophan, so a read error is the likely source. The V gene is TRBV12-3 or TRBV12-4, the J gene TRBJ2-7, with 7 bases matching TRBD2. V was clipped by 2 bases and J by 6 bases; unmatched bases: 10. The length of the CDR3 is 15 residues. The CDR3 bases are TGTGCCAGCAGTTTAATCACGGGAGGTGTTGGCGAGCAGTACTCC. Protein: CASSLITGGVGEQYS.

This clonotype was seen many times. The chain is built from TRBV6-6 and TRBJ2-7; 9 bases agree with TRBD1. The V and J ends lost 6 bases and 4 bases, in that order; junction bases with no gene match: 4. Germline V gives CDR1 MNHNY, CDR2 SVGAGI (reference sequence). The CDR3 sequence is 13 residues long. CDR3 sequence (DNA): TGTGCCAGCAGAACAGGGGGCTTGTACGAGCAGTACTTC. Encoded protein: CASRTGGLYEQYF.

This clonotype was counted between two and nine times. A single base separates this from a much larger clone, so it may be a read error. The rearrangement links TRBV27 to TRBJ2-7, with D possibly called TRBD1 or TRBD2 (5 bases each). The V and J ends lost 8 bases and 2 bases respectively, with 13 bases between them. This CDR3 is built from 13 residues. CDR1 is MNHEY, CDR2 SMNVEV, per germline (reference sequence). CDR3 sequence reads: CASGPGPPYEQYF. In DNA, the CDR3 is TGTGCCAGCGGACCGGGACCGCCCTACGAGCAGTACTTC.

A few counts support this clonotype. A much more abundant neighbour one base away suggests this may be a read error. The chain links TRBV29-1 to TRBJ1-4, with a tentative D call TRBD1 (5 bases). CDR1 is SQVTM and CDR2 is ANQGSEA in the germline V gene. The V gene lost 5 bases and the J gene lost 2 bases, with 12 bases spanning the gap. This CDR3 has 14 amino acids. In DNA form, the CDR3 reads TGCAGCGTTCCAGTGCAGGGCACTAATGAAAAACTGTTTTTT. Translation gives CSVPVQGTNEKLFF.